The clone carrying this T cell receptor beta chain was detected a few times. What it binds is unknown. The record originates from a study of radiotherapy plus CTLA-4 blockade in lung cancer. Findings of the study overall: In blood, early T cell clone dynamics reportedly predicted response best, together with interferon-beta.

The CDR3 covers 14 residues. Per the germline V gene, CDR1 is MNHEY and CDR2 is SVGAGI. J gave up 0 bases and V 7 bases, and 5 bases lay outside the gene matches. The table came from immunoSEQ multiplex PCR; TCRdb's copy has only in-frame clones and leaves some out. The table has some 98,000 clones, 80% to 85% seen once. People whose metastatic non-small-cell lung cancer was chemo-refractory got focal radiation along with CTLA-4 blockade by ipilimumab. Sequences were derived from peripheral blood, sampled from a patient treated with radiotherapy plus ipilimumab. This chain connects TRBV6-5 to TRBJ2-7; 8 bases are shared with TRBD1. The TCR sequence derives from a human donor with non-small cell lung cancer who had a partial response to radiotherapy plus ipilimumab. The CDR3 protein is CASTPTGGSYEQYF. Written as DNA, the CDR3 is TGTGCCAGCACCCCAACAGGGGGCTCCTACGAGCAGTACTTC.